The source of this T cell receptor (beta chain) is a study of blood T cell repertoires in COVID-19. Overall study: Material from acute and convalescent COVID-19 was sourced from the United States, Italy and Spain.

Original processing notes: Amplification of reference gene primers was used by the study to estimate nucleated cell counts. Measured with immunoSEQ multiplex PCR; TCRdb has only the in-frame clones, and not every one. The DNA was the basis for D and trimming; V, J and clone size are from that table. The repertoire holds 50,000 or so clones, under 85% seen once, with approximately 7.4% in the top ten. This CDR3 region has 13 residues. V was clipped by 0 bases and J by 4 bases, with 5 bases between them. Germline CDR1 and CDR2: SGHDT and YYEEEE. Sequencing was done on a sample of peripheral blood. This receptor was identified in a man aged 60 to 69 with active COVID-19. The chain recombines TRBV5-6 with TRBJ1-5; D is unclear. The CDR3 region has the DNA TGTGCCAGCAGCTTGGGAGATAATCAGCCCCAGCATTTT. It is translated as CASSLGDNQPQHF. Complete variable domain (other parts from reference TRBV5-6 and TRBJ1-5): DAGVTQSPTHLIKTRGQQVTLRCSPKSGHDTVSWYQQALGQGPQFIFQYYEEEERQRGNFPDRFSGHQFPNYSSELNVNALLLGDSALYLCASSLGDNQPQHFGDGTRLSIL.